The rows below give T cell receptor beta chains drawn from one sample of a study of blood T cell repertoires in COVID-19. Some clones are missing from TCRdb's copy, which holds only in-frame ones; the method was immunoSEQ multiplex PCR. The sample includes about 300,000 clones, approximately 90% seen only once; the top ten take approximately 5%. Sequencing was done on a sample of PBMCs or T cells enriched from blood (not recorded which). All receptors come from a woman under 40 who had recovered from COVID-19. Each CDR3 is given with its conserved first and last residue. A D gene is named only where the DNA matches it firmly.

J: TRBJ1-4; V: TRBV27; D: NA; DNA: TGTGCCAGCAGCCCCACGGGGGTCGGCGAAAAACTGTTTTTT; CDR3: CASSPTGVGEKLFF
J: TRBJ1-2; V: TRBV9; D: NA; DNA: TGTGCCAGCAGCGTAGGGGGACACTCAGTTCATTCTAACTATGGCTACACCTTC; CDR3: CASSVGGHSVHSNYGYTF
J: TRBJ2-2; V: TRBV5-4; D: NA; DNA: TGTGCCAGCAGCTTTGAGGGCGGCGGGGAGCTGTTTTTT; CDR3: CASSFEGGGELFF
J: TRBJ1-6; V: TRBV11-3; D: NA; DNA: TGTGCCAGCAGCTTAGCTGGGAGTGATTCACCCCTCCACTTT; CDR3: CASSLAGSDSPLHF
J: TRBJ1-2; V: TRBV14; D: TRBD1; DNA: TGTGCCAGCAGCCAAGAATCGACAGGGCCTGGCTACACCTTC; CDR3: CASSQESTGPGYTF
J: TRBJ1-1; V: TRBV9; D: NA; DNA: TGTGCCAGCAGTTTTTCTCCGGGGACTGAAGCTTTCTTT; CDR3: CASSFSPGTEAFF
J: TRBJ1-4; V: TRBV20-1; D: NA; DNA: TGCAGTGCTAGTGCAGGCCCGGGGGAAAAACTGTTTTTT; CDR3: CSASAGPGEKLFF
J: TRBJ1-2; V: TRBV2; D: TRBD1; DNA: TGTGCCAGCAGGGGAGGGACAGGGGGCTACTATGGCTACACCTTC; CDR3: CASRGGTGGYYGYTF
J: TRBJ1-1; V: TRBV5-1; D: NA; DNA: TGCGCCAGCAGCTTGCAGGGAGGGGATGAAGCTTTCTTT; CDR3: CASSLQGGDEAFF
J: TRBJ1-4; V: TRBV4-2; D: TRBD1; DNA: TGTGCCAGCAGCCAAGTAGGGCAGGGGGGTGAAAAACTGTTTTTT; CDR3: CASSQVGQGGEKLFF
J: TRBJ1-6; V: TRBV4-3; D: TRBD1; DNA: TGCGCCAGCAGCCTGGGACAGGGCGGGCTAGGGGTCAATTCACCCCTCCACTTT; CDR3: CASSLGQGGLGVNSPLHF
J: TRBJ1-1; V: TRBV27; D: TRBD1; DNA: TGTGCCAGCAGTTCGACAGGGCTTTCGGTCGCTGAAGCTTTCTTT; CDR3: CASSSTGLSVAEAFF
J: TRBJ1-4; V: TRBV4-3; D: NA; DNA: TGCGCCAGCAGCAATACAGGGCCTGCAACTAATGAAAAACTGTTTTTT; CDR3: CASSNTGPATNEKLFF
J: TRBJ1-6; V: TRBV11-2; D: TRBD1; DNA: TGTGCCAGCAGCTTAGGTGAGGGGGCGAGGGTTTCACCCCTCCACTTT; CDR3: CASSLGEGARVSPLHF
J: TRBJ1-4; V: TRBV19; D: TRBD1; DNA: TGTGCCAGTAGAGACAGGGGGAAGGAAAAACTGTTTTTT; CDR3: CASRDRGKEKLFF
J: TRBJ1-3; V: TRBV30; D: TRBD1; DNA: TGTGCCTGGAGAGGTCGGGACAGGGGGCCTGGAAACACCATATATTTT; CDR3: CAWRGRDRGPGNTIYF
J: TRBJ2-3; V: TRBV3-1/TRBV3-2; D: NA; DNA: TGTGCCAGCAGCCATCCCCCGGGGACTAGCACAGATACGCAGTATTTT; CDR3: CASSHPPGTSTDTQYF
J: TRBJ1-2; V: TRBV18; D: NA; DNA: TGTGCCAGCTCACCAGGCCGGGGGAACTATGGCTACACCTTC; CDR3: CASSPGRGNYGYTF
J: TRBJ1-1; V: TRBV11-3; D: NA; DNA: TGTGCCAGCAGCGCCACTCAGGGGGAAGCTTTCTTT; CDR3: CASSATQGEAFF
J: TRBJ1-2; V: TRBV5-1; D: TRBD1; DNA: TGCGCCAGCAGCGGACAGGGGACGAGTGGCTACACCTTC; CDR3: CASSGQGTSGYTF
J: TRBJ2-6; V: TRBV7-3; D: NA; DNA: TGTGCCAGCAGCTTAAGTTCAGGGGCCAACGTCCTGACTTTC; CDR3: CASSLSSGANVLTF
J: TRBJ1-1; V: TRBV30; D: TRBD1; DNA: TGTGCCTGGAGGGACAGGGGTTCCACTGAAGCTTTCTTT; CDR3: CAWRDRGSTEAFF
J: TRBJ1-6; V: TRBV10-3; D: NA; DNA: TGTGCCATCAGGAGCGGGTCGGATAATTCACCCCTCCACTTT; CDR3: CAIRSGSDNSPLHF
J: TRBJ2-7; V: TRBV15; D: TRBD1; DNA: TGTGCCACAAGACAGGGGTTCTCCTACGAGCAGTACTTC; CDR3: CATRQGFSYEQYF